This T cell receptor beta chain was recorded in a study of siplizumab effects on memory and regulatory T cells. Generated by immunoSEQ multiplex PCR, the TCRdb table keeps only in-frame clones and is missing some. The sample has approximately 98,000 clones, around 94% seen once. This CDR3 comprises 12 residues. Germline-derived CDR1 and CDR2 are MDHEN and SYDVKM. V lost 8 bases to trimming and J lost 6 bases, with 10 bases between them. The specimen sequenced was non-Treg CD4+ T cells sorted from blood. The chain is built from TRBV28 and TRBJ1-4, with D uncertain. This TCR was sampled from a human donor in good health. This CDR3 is CASGRRDEKLFF. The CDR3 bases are TGTGCCAGCGGTCGTCGGGATGAAAAACTGTTTTTT.